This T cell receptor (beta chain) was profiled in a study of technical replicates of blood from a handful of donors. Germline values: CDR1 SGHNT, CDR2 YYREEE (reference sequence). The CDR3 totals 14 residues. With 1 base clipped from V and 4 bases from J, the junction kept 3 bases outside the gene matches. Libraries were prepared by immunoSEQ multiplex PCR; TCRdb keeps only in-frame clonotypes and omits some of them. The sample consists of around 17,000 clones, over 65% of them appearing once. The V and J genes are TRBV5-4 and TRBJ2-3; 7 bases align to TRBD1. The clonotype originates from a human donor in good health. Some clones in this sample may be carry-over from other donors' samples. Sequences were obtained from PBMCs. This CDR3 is CASSLPQGADTQYF. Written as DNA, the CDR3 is TGTGCCAGCAGCTTGCCGCAGGGGGCAGATACGCAGTATTTT.